This TCR beta chain stems from a study of blood T cell repertoires in COVID-19. Whole-study context: Nucleic acid was either cDNA or gDNA, and it came from T cells, B-cell-depleted T cells, or PBMCs.

Participants' own reports of clinical history determined their cohort assignment. Data came from immunoSEQ multiplex PCR; TCRdb stores just in-frame clones and leaves some out. The table has roughly 68,000 clones, roughly 91% seen once. The germline CDR1 and CDR2 sequences are SGHTA and FQGNSA. V shed 8 bases, J shed 2 bases, and the junction held 5 bases outside the gene matches. The CDR3 has 15 amino acids. The source of this sequence is a woman aged 35 to 49 who had recovered from COVID-19. The gene calls are TRBV7-2 and TRBJ2-6, with 8 bases lining up with TRBD1. Sequences were obtained from PBMCs or T cells enriched from blood (not recorded which). This CDR3 is CASDAGGAGANVLTF. The CDR3 bases are TGTGCCAGCGACGCAGGGGGCGCTGGGGCCAACGTCCTGACTTTC. The whole variable domain, filled in from reference TRBV7-2 and TRBJ2-6, reads GAGVSQSPSNKVTEKGKDVELRCDPISGHTALYWYRQSLGQGLEFLIYFQGNSAPDKSGLPSDRFSAERTGGSVSTLTIQRTQQEDSAVYLCASDAGGAGANVLTFGAGSRLTVL.